A few counts support the clone carrying this TCR beta chain. Antigen unknown. The data stem from a study of early T cells in non-severe SARS-CoV-2 infection. Findings and limits, study-wide: Comparison of clonotypes with VDJdb favored anti-spike CD8 responses while missing private and CD4 specificities.

Unique molecular identifiers were attached to individual cDNA molecules. TCRdb fed the 5' RACE reads into MiXCR, producing one record per CDR3 protein. Of tens of thousands of distinct CDR3 sequences listed, 12% are singletons. Germline assignment: CDR1 KGHSH and CDR2 LQKENI. Trimming removed 3 bases at V and 0 bases at J, with 9 bases between. This CDR3 region has 15 residues. The chain recombines TRBV18 with TRBJ1-5; D gene uncertain. Sequencing input: whole blood. The receptor was derived from an adult who was a healthcare worker with PCR-confirmed SARS-CoV-2 infection or an uninfected control (not recorded which). The chain's CDR3 is CASSPDGVSNQPQHF. CDR3 nucleotides: TGTGCCAGCTCACCCGACGGGGTTAGCAATCAGCCCCAGCATTTT.